Reported below is one T cell receptor (beta chain). Antigen specificity is unknown. The table came from immunoSEQ multiplex PCR; TCRdb's copy has only in-frame clones and leaves some out. Of about 100,000 clones in the sample, approximately 96% were seen once. The data were taken from a study of T cell responses to AZD1222 COVID-19 vaccine. Study-level information: Whether given at about 4 or about 12 weeks, second doses were pooled.

CDR1 is WNHNN and CDR2 is SYGVQD in the germline V gene (reference sequence). The ends lost 6 bases at V and 7 bases at J; junction bases unmatched: 13. This CDR3 is 15 amino acids long. General study findings and limits: Baseline seropositivity characterized only six AZD1222 recipients. Repertoires were sampled only after the peak T cell response. Spike-specific TCR repertoires showed rising breadth and depth after two AZD1222 doses.

The sequenced sample was peripheral blood, obtained on day 0 of AZD1222 vaccination. This chain connects TRBV10-1 to TRBJ2-7; 9 bases fit TRBD1. The origin of this receptor is an adult in good health. CDR3 bases: TGCGCCAGCAGCGCTAACTCGGACAGGGGTTATGAGCAGTACTTC. Amino acids: CASSANSDRGYEQYF.